What follows are 27 T cell receptor beta chains derived from one specimen sequenced in a study of T-cell memory formation after mild COVID-19. TCRdb reanalysed the 5' RACE reads using MiXCR and keeps one entry per CDR3 protein. The sample has roughly 89,000 distinct CDR3 sequences, roughly an eighth seen once. Sample: PBMCs or a T cell subset sorted from them (not recorded which). Every receptor here comes from an adult woman who had mild COVID-19 (a few samples of this study predate the infection). Cell type and time point are not known.

The CDR3 loop reads CSAKTSGAVDEQFF. DNA for the CDR3: TGCAGTGCTAAGACTAGCGGAGCCGTAGATGAGCAGTTCTTC. The rearrangement uses TRBV20-1 and TRBJ2-1, with TRBD2 matching 9 bases. Germline V gives CDR1 DFQATT, CDR2 SNEGSKA (reference sequence). The CDR3 is made up of 14 amino acids. V trimming: 4 bases; J trimming: 8 bases; junction bases outside the gene matches: 9.

This chain uses TRBV18 with TRBJ2-3; 9 bases map to TRBD1. The CDR3 length is 15 residues. V lost 2 bases to trimming and J lost 6 bases; unmatched junction nucleotides: 6. Germline V lookup: CDR1 KGHSH, CDR2 LQKENI. Written as DNA, the CDR3 is TGTGCCAGCTCACCAAGGGACAGGGTTGCGGATACGCAGTATTTT. This encodes CASSPRDRVADTQYF.

This chain uses TRBV30 with TRBJ1-1; TRBD1 is a possible D gene (6 bases). CDR1 and CDR2 (germline): GTSNPN, SVGIG (reference sequence). V was clipped by 7 bases and J by 1 base, with 13 bases between them. The CDR3 runs 13 residues. CDR3 residues: CASTTGENTEAFF. The CDR3 DNA reads TGTGCCTCCACGACAGGAGAGAACACTGAAGCTTTCTTT.

The table lists this clonotype with a few counts. V and J are TRBV20-1 and TRBJ2-7; D is uncertain. This CDR3 region has 14 residues. The V gene lost 0 bases and the J gene lost 0 bases, with 9 bases spanning the gap. Germline V gene data show CDR1 as DFQATT and CDR2 as SNEGSKA (reference sequence). CDR3 DNA: TGCAGTGCTAGAGATTATGGGTCCTCCTACGAGCAGTACTTC. Translated, it gives CSARDYGSSYEQYF.

This clonotype was seen a handful of times. The chain uses TRBV11-2 and TRBJ2-7; D unresolved. V lost 2 bases, J lost 2 bases, and 7 bases lay in between. Germline CDR1 is SGHAT and CDR2 is FQNNGV. The length of the CDR3 is 13 residues. The CDR3 DNA sequence: TGTGCCAGCAGCTTAAAAGACCCCTACGAGCAGTACTTC. Its protein product is CASSLKDPYEQYF. Supplemented by reference TRBV11-2 and TRBJ2-7, the full variable domain reads EAGVAQSPRYKIIEKRQSVAFWCNPISGHATLYWYQQILGQGPKLLIQFQNNGVVDDSQLPKDRFSAERLKGVDSTLKIQPAKLEDSAVYLCASSLKDPYEQYFGPGTRLTVT.

The sample holds a few counts of this clonotype. This rearrangement joins TRBV7-9 to TRBJ1-5; D gene ambiguous. V was trimmed by 5 bases and J by 5 bases, leaving 13 bases between them. The CDR3 has 14 residues. Germline CDR1 and CDR2: SEHNR and FQNEAQ (reference sequence). CDR3 bases: TGTGCCAGCAGCAGCACTCCGGGTGATCAGCCCCAGCATTTT. It encodes CASSSTPGDQPQHF.

This clonotype showed up just a few times. V is TRBV7-9 and J is TRBJ2-3; TRBD2 agrees at 8 bases. Germline V gene lookup returns CDR1 SEHNR and CDR2 FQNEAQ (reference sequence). V shed 7 bases, J shed 4 bases, and the junction held 16 bases outside the gene matches. The CDR3 length is 17 residues. The CDR3 loop reads CASIKTWGTSQADTQYF. CDR3 in DNA: TGTGCCAGCATCAAAACCTGGGGGACTAGTCAAGCAGATACGCAGTATTTT.

In this sample, this clonotype turned up many times. The chain joins TRBV7-6 to TRBJ2-5, with TRBD1 matching 7 bases. The V and J ends lost 5 bases and 5 bases, in that order; junction bases with no gene match: 5. CDR3 size: 13 residues. The V gene's germline CDR1 is SGHVS and CDR2 FNYEAQ. CDR3 in amino acids: CASSPRGLETQYF. CDR3 DNA: TGTGCCAGCAGCCCTAGGGGGCTCGAGACCCAGTACTTC.

This sequence joins TRBV29-1 and TRBJ2-1; D might be TRBD1 (6 bases). The CDR3 is made up of 14 amino acids. The V end was cut by 6 bases, the J end by 0 bases, with 12 bases between. CDR1 and CDR2 (germline): SQVTM, ANQGSEA. The CDR3 region has the DNA TGCAGCGTCGTCGACAGGAACTCCTACAATGAGCAGTTCTTC. This codes for CSVVDRNSYNEQFF.

This chain links TRBV27 with TRBJ2-3, with a possible D match to TRBD2 (6 bases). The germline V gene has CDR1 MNHEY and CDR2 SMNVEV (reference sequence). Trimming shortened V by 0 bases and J by 10 bases, and 8 bases separated the two germline ends. The CDR3 is made up of 12 amino acids. DNA of the CDR3: TGTGCCAGCAGTTTATCGGGGACTTCGCAGTATTTT. This translates into CASSLSGTSQYF.

The genes are TRBV7-9 and TRBJ1-2, with a possible D match to TRBD1 (6 bases). The germline CDR1 and CDR2 sequences are SEHNR and FQNEAQ (reference sequence). Trimming shortened V by 5 bases and J by 4 bases, and 17 bases separated the two germline ends. The CDR3 spans 15 residues. The CDR3 DNA sequence: TGTGCCAGCAGCGAACACCGGACAGCTACCTATGGCTACACCTTC. This codes for CASSEHRTATYGYTF.

This clonotype was picked up a small number of times. The CDR3 DNA sequence: TGCGCCAGCAGCTTGGAGCAGGGAAGGGCCTACGAGCAGTACTTC. It is translated as CASSLEQGRAYEQYF. V gene TRBV5-1 combines with J gene TRBJ2-7; TRBD1 might be the D (5 bases). The ends were cut back, 0 bases at V and 2 bases at J, with 12 bases in the middle. This CDR3 is built from 15 residues. Germline loops: CDR1 SGHRS, CDR2 YFSETQ. Filled out from reference TRBV5-1 and TRBJ2-7, the complete variable domain reads KAGVTQTPRYLIKTRGQQVTLSCSPISGHRSVSWYQQTPGQGLQFLFEYFSETQRNKGNFPGRFSGRQFSNSRSEMNVSTLELGDSALYLCASSLEQGRAYEQYFGPGTRLTVT.

This chain uses TRBV20-1 with TRBJ1-2; weak D call: TRBD1 (6 bases). The V gene lost 6 bases and the J gene lost 0 bases, with 20 bases spanning the gap. This CDR3 region has 16 residues. The germline V gene encodes CDR1 DFQATT and CDR2 SNEGSKA (reference sequence). The CDR3 bases are TGCAGTGCGGAACGGACAGCGAACACTACTAACTATGGCTACACCTTC. This codes for CSAERTANTTNYGYTF.

The chain joins TRBV5-5 to TRBJ1-6; perhaps TRBD1 as D (5 bases). The CDR3 totals 14 residues. Germline loops: CDR1 SGHKS, CDR2 YYEKEE (reference sequence). Between the trimmed V and J ends, which lost 4 bases and 7 bases, there was a span of 12 bases. CDR3 nucleotides: TGTGCCAGCAGCCTGTATGGGGACAATTCACCCCTCCACTTT. As protein: CASSLYGDNSPLHF. Full variable domain (remainder filled in from reference TRBV5-5 and TRBJ1-6): DAGVTQSPTHLIKTRGQQVTLRCSPISGHKSVSWYQQVLGQGPQFIFQYYEKEERGRGNFPDRFSARQFPNYSSELNVNALLLGDSALYLCASSLYGDNSPLHFGNGTRLTVT.

This clonotype was seen only a few times. J is TRBJ2-5 and V is TRBV7-2; D is perhaps TRBD2 (6 bases). The CDR3 covers 14 residues. Trimming shortened V by 5 bases and J by 4 bases, and 14 bases separated the two germline ends. Germline CDR1 is SGHTA and CDR2 is FQGNSA. In DNA form, the CDR3 reads TGTGCCAGCAGCACCCCCCGCGGGGCAGAGACCCAGTACTTC. It codes for CASSTPRGAETQYF.

The rearrangement joins TRBV3-1 to TRBJ2-7; D is unresolved. Germline values: CDR1 LGHDT, CDR2 YNNKEL (reference sequence). This CDR3 is 14 amino acids long. V was cut by 1 base and J by 3 bases, with 10 bases left in between. CDR3 amino acids: CASSQAFGDYEQYF. The CDR3 DNA sequence: TGTGCCAGCAGCCAAGCTTTCGGAGACTACGAGCAGTACTTC.

This clonotype has more than one count but fewer than ten. The V gene is TRBV9, the J gene TRBJ2-1; D is perhaps TRBD1 or TRBD2 (5 bases each). The CDR3 length is 16 residues. Trimming removed 4 bases at V and 6 bases at J, with 20 bases between. CDR1 is SGDLS and CDR2 is YYNGEE in the germline V gene. The CDR3 loop reads CASSSWTGRTGNEQFF. CDR3 bases: TGTGCCAGCAGCTCATGGACGGGACGTACCGGCAATGAGCAGTTCTTC.

This clonotype came up a few times. The rearrangement links TRBV1 to TRBJ2-5; the table's D gene call, TRBD1, was not cross checked with the DNA. TRBV1 is tagged as a pseudogene. The CDR3 is 13 residues long. CDR3 in amino acids: CTSSPGQEKTQYF. CDR3 in DNA: TGCACCAGCAGCCCGGGACAGGAAAAGACCCAGTACTTC.

This clonotype was counted a few times. The rearrangement links TRBV7-2 to TRBJ2-1, with 8 bases fitting TRBD1. V lost 2 bases, J lost 4 bases, and 7 bases stayed unmatched. The CDR3 runs 16 residues. Germline CDR1 and CDR2: SGHTA and FQGNSA. CDR3 residues: CASSLMGQAFYNEQFF. The DNA of the CDR3 is TGTGCCAGCAGCTTAATGGGACAGGCGTTTTACAATGAGCAGTTCTTC.

This chain links TRBV27 with TRBJ1-2; no reliable D call. Germline V gene sequence: CDR1 MNHEY, CDR2 SMNVEV (reference sequence). V dropped 1 base and J dropped 8 bases, with 11 bases sitting between them. This CDR3 has 13 amino acids. CDR3: CASSLYPRSGYTF. The DNA of the CDR3 is TGTGCCAGCAGTTTATATCCAAGATCAGGCTACACCTTC.

The J gene is TRBJ2-3, the V gene TRBV13; a weak D match, TRBD2 (5 bases). The CDR3 is 13 residues long. The V gene lost 5 bases and the J gene lost 7 bases, with 13 bases spanning the gap. Per germline, CDR1 PRHDT and CDR2 FYEKMQ (reference sequence). The CDR3 coding sequence is TGTGCCAGCAGCCTCCGGTCTAGCAATACGCAGTATTTT. The encoded protein is CASSLRSSNTQYF.

This rearrangement joins TRBV12-3 or TRBV12-4 to TRBJ2-3; 8 positions match TRBD2. CDR3 length equals 15 residues. V shed 4 bases, J shed 5 bases, and the junction held 8 bases outside the gene matches. The CDR3 sequence is CASSSGGPRGDTQYF. CDR3 DNA: TGTGCCAGCAGTTCGGGGGGGCCTCGGGGAGATACGCAGTATTTT.

This clonotype has only a few counts. This rearrangement joins TRBV12-3 or TRBV12-4 to TRBJ2-7; no definite D call. The CDR3 runs 14 residues. Trimming removed 2 bases from V and 4 bases from J, with 12 bases in between. The DNA for the CDR3 is TGTGCCAGCAGTTTAACACTACTCGAGTACGAGCAGTACTTC. Translation gives CASSLTLLEYEQYF.

This clonotype was seen ten or more times. The chain recombines TRBV29-1 with TRBJ2-1; D perhaps matches TRBD1 (5 bases). Germline CDR1 SQVTM, CDR2 ANQGSEA. The CDR3 consists of 14 residues. Trimming took off 0 bases at V and 6 bases at J, with 12 bases between the two ends. CDR3: CSVEDVRRANEQFF. CDR3 nucleotide sequence: TGCAGCGTTGAAGATGTCCGCAGGGCCAATGAGCAGTTCTTC.

This chain links TRBV20-1 with TRBJ2-4; a possible D gene is TRBD2 (5 bases). The CDR3 totals 15 residues. CDR1 is DFQATT and CDR2 is SNEGSKA in the germline V gene (reference sequence). V lost 0 bases to trimming and J lost 0 bases, with 9 bases between them. The chain's CDR3 is CSARDSGSAKNIQYF. As DNA, the CDR3 is TGCAGTGCTAGAGATTCGGGGTCAGCCAAAAACATTCAGTACTTC.

This rearrangement joins TRBV5-4 to TRBJ2-3; maybe TRBD1 (5 bases). Trimming left V 3 bases short and J 1 base short, with 15 bases between. Looked up from germline, CDR1 is SGHNT and CDR2 is YYREEE (reference sequence). The CDR3 spans 16 residues. For the CDR3, the DNA is TGTGCCAGCAGCTCCCAGGGTAGCAGCCGCACAGATACGCAGTATTTT. This gives the protein CASSSQGSSRTDTQYF. Complete variable domain (other parts from reference TRBV5-4 and TRBJ2-3): ETGVTQSPTHLIKTRGQQVTLRCSSQSGHNTVSWYQQALGQGPQFIFQYYREEENGRGNFPPRFSGLQFPNYSSELNVNALELDDSALYLCASSSQGSSRTDTQYFGPGTRLTVL.

This clonotype was seen at least ten times. Written as DNA, the CDR3 is TGCGCCAGCAGCCACCTTTCCCCCGAATCTGAGCAGTTCTTC. Amino acid sequence: CASSHLSPESEQFF. J is TRBJ2-1 and V is TRBV5-1; no reliable D call. The V end lost 4 bases, the J end lost 9 bases, and 17 bases lay between the germline ends. Germline assignment: CDR1 SGHRS and CDR2 YFSETQ. This CDR3 is 14 amino acids long.